This T cell receptor beta chain was recovered during a study of cytomegalovirus exposure and HLA in healthy donors. The CDR3 sequence is 19 residues long. PCR was performed using 60 Vbeta and 13 Jbeta primers. The repertoire was sequenced with immunoSEQ multiplex PCR; TCRdb's copy has only in-frame clones and lacks some. Of under 200,000 clones in the sample, 80% were seen once. Sequencing was carried out using PBMCs. This clonotype originated in a man aged 40-55 years in good health and CMV-seronegative. The genes are TRBV1 and TRBJ1-2; the D call of TRBD1 is as the table states it, not checked on the DNA. TRBV1 is given as a pseudogene. The CDR3 loop reads CTSSHPLALRDRFNYGYTF. The CDR3 nucleotides are TGCACCAGCAGCCATCCCCTTGCCCTAAGGGACAGGTTCAACTATGGCTACACCTTC.